In this sample, the clone carrying this TCR beta chain turned up a few times. This specimen comes from a study of identical twins. Trimming removed 0 bases from V and 5 bases from J, with 13 bases in between. The germline CDR1 and CDR2 sequences are SGHRS and YFSETQ. The CDR3 length is 15 residues. Each CDR3 protein gets one entry after TCRdb re-called the 5' RACE reads with MiXCR. The sample carries 450,000 to 650,000 distinct CDR3 sequences, roughly 15% recorded once. These data also formed part of another study, on yellow fever vaccine responses in identical twins.

The V call is TRBV5-1, the J call TRBJ2-3; maybe TRBD1 (5 bases). Sample: CD4+ T cells sorted from blood. The TCR was taken from a young woman in good health. The CDR3 loop reads CASSLEGQQLDTQYF. The CDR3 DNA reads TGCGCCAGCAGCTTGGAGGGGCAGCAACTAGATACGCAGTATTTT.